This TCR beta chain was recorded in a study of blood T cell repertoires in COVID-19. Overall study context: The samples span acute and convalescent COVID-19 from the United States, Italy and Spain.

Trimming removed 0 bases from V and 4 bases from J, with 15 bases in between. Germline-derived CDR1 and CDR2 are LGHNA and YSLEER. This CDR3 contains 16 residues. In the authors' methods: Nucleated cell number was recorded as an estimate derived from reference gene primer amplification. Profiled with immunoSEQ multiplex PCR; TCRdb holds only in-frame clones, not every one. The V and J calls and clone size were taken over from that table, and D and trimming were inferred from the DNA. This sample yields fewer than 8,500 clones, of which about 88% are seen a single time; over 9.5% belongs to the top ten.

The sample taken for sequencing was peripheral blood. The chain links TRBV4-3 to TRBJ1-2; D perhaps matches TRBD1 (5 bases). This clonotype was sampled from a man between 65 and 80 years old with active COVID-19. CDR3 DNA sequence: TGCGCCAGCAGCCAAGAACTCCCGGGGGAAATCTATGGCTACACCTTC. It translates to CASSQELPGEIYGYTF.